The clone carrying this T cell receptor (beta chain) was observed many times. Its antigen is not identified. TCRdb used MiXCR to reprocess the RACE reads, holding one entry per CDR3 protein. The sample records nearly 350,000 distinct CDR3 sequences, around 7% being singletons. This entry is derived from a study of human T cells and chemical hapten exposure. Overall study: Small pooled library volume differences mainly caused per-sample TCR yield variation. Study findings and constraints: Significantly more large CDR3 similarity clusters were formed by expanded TCRs than by controls.

Time point: patch test 1, 2 weeks after DPC sensitization. The treatment denotes: therapeutic diphenylcyclopropenone sensitization with weekly scalp DPC. This CDR3 is 18 amino acids long. The junction had 14 bases not matched to a gene; V was cut back by 3 bases and J by 3 bases. This sequence was found in a woman between 18 and 29 years old with alopecia areata. Some clones in this sample may be carry-over from other donors' samples. The genes are TRBV12-3 or TRBV12-4 and TRBJ2-1; 7 bases agree with TRBD2. Sequenced material: whole blood, taken in connection with sensitization to the hapten diphenylcyclopropenone (DPC). CDR3 amino acids: CASSFEVWSGANYNEQFF. As DNA, the CDR3 is TGTGCCAGCAGTTTTGAGGTATGGAGCGGGGCCAACTACAATGAGCAGTTCTTC.